The clone carrying this T cell receptor beta chain was seen only a few times. TCRdb independently ran MiXCR on the 5' RACE reads; one entry per CDR3 protein. The sample has roughly 190,000 distinct CDR3 sequences; more than 10% are singletons. These data belong to a study of CD8 T cells in ankylosing spondylitis. The receptor comes from a male donor with ankylosing spondylitis or in good health (not recorded which). The specimen was blood, either unsorted or a sorted T cell fraction (not recorded which).

DNA of the CDR3: TGCGCCAGCAGCGACTTTTTTCTGGGCTTCTCTGGAAACACCATATATTTT. Translation: CASSDFFLGFSGNTIYF. The chain uses TRBV4-1 and TRBJ1-3; D is uncertain. Germline assignment: CDR1 MGHRA and CDR2 YSYEKL. CDR3 size: 17 residues. V was clipped by 5 bases and J by 0 bases, with 17 bases between them.